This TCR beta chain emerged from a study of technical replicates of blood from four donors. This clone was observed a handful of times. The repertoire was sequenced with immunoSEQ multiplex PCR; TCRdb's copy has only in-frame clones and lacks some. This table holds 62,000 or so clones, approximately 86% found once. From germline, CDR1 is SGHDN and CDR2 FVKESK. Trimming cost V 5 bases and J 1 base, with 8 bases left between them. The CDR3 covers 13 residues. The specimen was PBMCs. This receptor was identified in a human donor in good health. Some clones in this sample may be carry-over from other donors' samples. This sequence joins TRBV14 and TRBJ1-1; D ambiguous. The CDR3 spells CASSETKNTEAFF. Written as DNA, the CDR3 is TGTGCCAGCAGCGAAACAAAGAACACTGAAGCTTTCTTT.